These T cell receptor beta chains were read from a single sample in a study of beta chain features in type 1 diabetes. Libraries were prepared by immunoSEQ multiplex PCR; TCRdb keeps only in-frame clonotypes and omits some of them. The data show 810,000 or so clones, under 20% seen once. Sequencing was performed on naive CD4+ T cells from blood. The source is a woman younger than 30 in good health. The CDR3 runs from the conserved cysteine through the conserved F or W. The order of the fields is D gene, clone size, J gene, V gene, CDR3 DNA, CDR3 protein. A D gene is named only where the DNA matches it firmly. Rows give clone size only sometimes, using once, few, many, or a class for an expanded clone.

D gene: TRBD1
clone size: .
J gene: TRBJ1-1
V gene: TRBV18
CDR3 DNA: TGTGCCAGCTCACCAACCTCGACAGGGGGAATGAACACTGAAGCTTTCTTT
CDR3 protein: CASSPTSTGGMNTEAFF

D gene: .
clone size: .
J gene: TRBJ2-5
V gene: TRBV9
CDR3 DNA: TGTGCCAGCAGCGTCAGCCCGTACCAAGAGACCCAGTACTTC
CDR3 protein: CASSVSPYQETQYF

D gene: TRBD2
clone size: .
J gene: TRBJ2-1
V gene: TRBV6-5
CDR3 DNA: TGTGCCAGCAGTTCCTCTAGCGGTGGAAACAATGAGCAGTTCTTC
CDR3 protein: CASSSSSGGNNEQFF

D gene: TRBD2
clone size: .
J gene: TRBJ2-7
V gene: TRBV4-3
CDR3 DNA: TGCGCCAGCAGCCAAGCCGGGACTAGCGGGAGTTACGAGCAGTACTTC
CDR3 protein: CASSQAGTSGSYEQYF

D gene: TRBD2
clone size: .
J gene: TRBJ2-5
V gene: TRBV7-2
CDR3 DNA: TGTGCCAGCAGCTTAGGTTTTGCGGGAGGGCAGGAGACCCAGTACTTC
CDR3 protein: CASSLGFAGGQETQYF

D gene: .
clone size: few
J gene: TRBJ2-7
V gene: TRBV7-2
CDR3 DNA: TGTGCCAGCAGCCCCAGGGTTCTAGCATATACGAGTCAGTACTTC
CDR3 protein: CASSPRVLAYTSQYF

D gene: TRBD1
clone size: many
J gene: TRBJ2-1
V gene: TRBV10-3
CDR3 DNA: TGTGCCGCCTCTGGGACAGGGGGACAGAATGAGCAGTTCTTC
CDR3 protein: CAASGTGGQNEQFF

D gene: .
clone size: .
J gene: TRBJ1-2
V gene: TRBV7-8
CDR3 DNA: TGTGCCAGCAGCGCCGGCTACAGGAAAGCTAACTATGGCTACACCTTC
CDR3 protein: CASSAGYRKANYGYTF

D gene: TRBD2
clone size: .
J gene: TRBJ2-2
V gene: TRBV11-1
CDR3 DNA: TGTGCCAGCAGCACCGCACTAGCGGGCGCCGGGGAGCTGTTTTTT
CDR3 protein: CASSTALAGAGELFF

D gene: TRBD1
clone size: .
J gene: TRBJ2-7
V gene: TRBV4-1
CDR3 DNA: TGCGCCAGCAGCCAATTTCGTGGCAGGGGGCACGGCGAGCAGTACTTC
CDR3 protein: CASSQFRGRGHGEQYF

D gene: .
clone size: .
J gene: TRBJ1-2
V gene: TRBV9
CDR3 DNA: TGTGCCAGCAGCACGAGTAAGGCTAACTATGGCTACACCTTC
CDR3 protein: CASSTSKANYGYTF

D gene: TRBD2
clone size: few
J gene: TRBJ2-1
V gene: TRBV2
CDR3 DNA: TGTGCCAGCGGGACTACAAACTTTAATGAGCAGTTCTTC
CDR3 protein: CASGTTNFNEQFF

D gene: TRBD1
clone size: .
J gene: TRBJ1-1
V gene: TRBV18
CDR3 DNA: TGTGCCAGCTCACCCGTGGGACAGGGGACTGAAGCTTTCTTT
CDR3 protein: CASSPVGQGTEAFF

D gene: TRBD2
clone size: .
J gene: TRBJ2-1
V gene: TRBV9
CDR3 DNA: TGTGCCAGCAGCGTAGTTAGCGGGAGTGATAATGAGCAGTTCTTC
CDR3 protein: CASSVVSGSDNEQFF

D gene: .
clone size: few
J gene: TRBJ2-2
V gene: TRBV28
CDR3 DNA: TGTGCCAGCAGTGAAACCAAACTAGGGGAGCTGTTTTTT
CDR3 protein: CASSETKLGELFF

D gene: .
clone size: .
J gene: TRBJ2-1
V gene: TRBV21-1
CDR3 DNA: TGTGCCAGCCAGAGGCCGCCTCCCAATGAGCAGTTCTTC
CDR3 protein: CASQRPPPNEQFF

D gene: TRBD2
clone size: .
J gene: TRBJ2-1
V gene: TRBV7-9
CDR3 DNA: TGTGCCAGCAGCTTCCCTGTAAAGCTAGCGGGAGGGGGGAAGTTCTTC
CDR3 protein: CASSFPVKLAGGGKFF

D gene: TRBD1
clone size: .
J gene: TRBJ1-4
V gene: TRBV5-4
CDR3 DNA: TGTGCCAGCAGCCAAGGACAGGGCCGCGGGGAAAAACTGTTTTTT
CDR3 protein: CASSQGQGRGEKLFF